The 25 T cell receptor beta chains listed next were all sequenced from one sample in a study of cytomegalovirus exposure and HLA in healthy donors. Primers included in the PCR were 60 Vbeta and 13 Jbeta primers. The protocol was immunoSEQ multiplex PCR, while the TCRdb copy is restricted to in-frame clones and leaves out a portion. The data hold 130,000 or so clones, with roughly 86% observed a single time. Sequenced material: PBMCs. These receptors originate from a woman in her thirties or forties in good health and CMV-seronegative.

A remark on this clone: Because it lacks the conserved phenylalanine or tryptophan at the end, this CDR3 is likely a read error. V is TRBV15 and J is TRBJ2-7, with D possibly being TRBD2 (6 bases). V gave up 0 bases and J gave up 6 bases, with 9 bases separating them. Looked up from germline, CDR1 is LNHNV and CDR2 is YYDKDF (reference sequence). CDR3 size: 13 residues. CDR3 DNA: TGTGCCACCAGCAGAGACGGAGGGACCGAGCAGTACCTC. Encoded protein: CATSRDGGTEQYL.

The CDR3 sequence: CASSFTGGSYEQYF. The DNA of the CDR3 is TGTGCCAGCAGTTTTACAGGGGGCTCCTACGAGCAGTACTTC. The chain joins TRBV27 to TRBJ2-7; 8 bases map to TRBD1. From germline, CDR1 is MNHEY and CDR2 SMNVEV (reference sequence). The V gene end was trimmed by 3 bases and the J gene end by 0 bases; junction bases not matched to a gene: 1. This CDR3 region has 14 residues.

The chain has TRBV6-5 and TRBJ2-5, with 9 bases that match TRBD2. CDR1 MNHEY and CDR2 SVGAGI come from the germline V gene. CDR3 length equals 15 residues. V gave up 6 bases and J gave up 5 bases; unmatched junction bases: 10. DNA for the CDR3: TGTGCCAGCAGAGGGACTAGCATAGGGCCGGAGACCCAGTACTTC. This codes for CASRGTSIGPETQYF.

This clone was found a few times. This rearrangement joins TRBV2 to TRBJ1-5, with 11 bases matching TRBD1. J lost 6 bases, V lost 2 bases, and 3 bases had no gene match. The CDR3 is 15 amino acids. Germline V CDR1 and CDR2: SNHLY, FYNNEI. The CDR3 loop reads CASSEFGTGGQPQHF. The CDR3 nucleotides are TGTGCCAGCAGTGAATTCGGGACAGGGGGTCAGCCCCAGCATTTT.

The chain employs TRBV6-1 and TRBJ2-7, with 9 positions matching TRBD1. V lost 2 bases to trimming and J lost 3 bases; unmatched junction nucleotides: 11. Germline CDR1 is MNHNS and CDR2 is SASEGT. This CDR3 has 17 amino acids. The CDR3 coding sequence is TGTGCCAGCAGTGAATTCGCGCCGGGACAGGGTCTCTACGAGCAGTACTTC. This sequence encodes CASSEFAPGQGLYEQYF.

The V call is TRBV6-1, the J call TRBJ2-3; D possibly corresponds to TRBD2 (6 bases). Deletions cut 2 bases from V and 0 bases from J, with 9 bases between. Germline V gives CDR1 MNHNS, CDR2 SASEGT. The CDR3 sequence is 15 residues long. Here the CDR3 DNA reads TGTGCCAGCAGTGAATACGGGGGAAGCACAGATACGCAGTATTTT. This gives the protein CASSEYGGSTDTQYF.

V gene TRBV28 combines with J gene TRBJ2-7, with 11 positions matching TRBD2. V was pared by 6 bases and J by 2 bases, with 6 bases of the junction left unmatched. The CDR3 is 15 amino acids. Germline CDR1 reads MDHEN; CDR2 reads SYDVKM. For the CDR3, the DNA is TGTGCCAGCAGCAGGACTAGCGGGCTTCCCTACGAGCAGTACTTC. It translates to CASSRTSGLPYEQYF.

V is TRBV7-9 and J is TRBJ2-1; 7 bases match TRBD1. V lost 4 bases and J lost 3; bases outside the gene matches: 6. The CDR3 has 15 residues. The germline V gene encodes CDR1 SEHNR and CDR2 FQNEAQ (reference sequence). CDR3 DNA: TGTGCCAGCAGCTCCACAGGGGTCAGCTACAATGAGCAGTTCTTC. Protein: CASSSTGVSYNEQFF.

CDR3 region: CASSWTSGRNEQYF. CDR3 in DNA: TGTGCCAGTAGTTGGACTAGCGGGAGGAACGAGCAGTACTTC. The chain couples TRBV19 to TRBJ2-7; 14 nucleotides align to TRBD2. The germline gives CDR1 LNHDA, CDR2 SQIVND (reference sequence). The V gene end was trimmed by 5 bases and the J gene end by 5 bases; junction bases not matched to a gene: 2. The CDR3 has 14 residues.

This clone has just a few counts. V is TRBV2 and J is TRBJ2-7; D not resolved. Germline loops: CDR1 SNHLY, CDR2 FYNNEI. Deletions cut 6 bases from V and 3 bases from J, with 3 bases between. This CDR3 has 10 residues. CDR3 sequence (DNA): TGTGCCAGCAGCCGCTACGAGCAGTACTTC. This translates into CASSRYEQYF.

The rearrangement uses TRBV5-1 and TRBJ2-4; TRBD2 matches 14 bases. Germline V gives CDR1 SGHRS, CDR2 YFSETQ. V lost 4 bases, J lost 5 bases, and 14 bases stayed unmatched. The CDR3 consists of 19 residues. The CDR3 protein is CASSPGSGLAGGGENIQYF. In nucleotides, the CDR3 is TGCGCCAGCAGCCCCGGCAGTGGACTAGCGGGAGGTGGGGAAAACATTCAGTACTTC.

This chain connects TRBV5-4 to TRBJ2-1, with a tentative D call TRBD1 (6 bases). V lost 5 bases to trimming and J lost 10 bases, with 16 bases between them. The CDR3 runs to 13 residues. CDR1 and CDR2 from the germline V gene are SGHNT and YYREEE (reference sequence). The DNA for the CDR3 is TGTGCCAGCAGTTTCGGGACACTGGACGAGCAGTTCTTC. Protein sequence: CASSFGTLDEQFF.

This clone was observed a single time. The J gene is TRBJ1-2, the V gene TRBV4-1; D gene ambiguous. Trimming removed 5 bases from V and 8 bases from J, with 18 bases in between. The CDR3 has 14 amino acids. CDR1 is MGHRA, CDR2 YSYEKL, per germline. The CDR3, as DNA: TGCGCCAGCAGCAACGAAAACCTCGGTGCCGGCTACACCTTC. It encodes CASSNENLGAGYTF.

The V gene is TRBV5-1, the J gene TRBJ1-1; TRBD1 is a possible D gene (6 bases). Germline-derived CDR1 and CDR2 are SGHRS and YFSETQ. The CDR3 length is 15 residues. Trimming removed 0 bases from V and 0 bases from J, with 9 bases in between. CDR3 DNA sequence: TGCGCCAGCAGCTTGGACAGGGCCATGAACACTGAAGCTTTCTTT. Protein product: CASSLDRAMNTEAFF.

As for this clone: Other DNA sequences in this specimen translate into the identical CDR3. The chain employs TRBV7-9 and TRBJ2-5; unclear D gene. The ends were cut back, 1 base at V and 5 bases at J, with 5 bases in the middle. Germline V lookup: CDR1 SEHNR, CDR2 FQNEAQ (reference sequence). This CDR3 has 12 residues. The CDR3 reads CASSLVRETQYF. The CDR3 region has the DNA TGTGCCAGCAGCTTAGTCCGGGAGACCCAGTACTTC.

The chain uses TRBV30 and TRBJ1-1, with a weak D call TRBD1 (6 bases). With 0 bases removed from V and 11 bases from J, the gap between germline ends came to 19 bases. This CDR3 spans 14 amino acids. CDR1 and CDR2 (germline): GTSNPN, SVGIG (reference sequence). CDR3 protein: CAWSVRVEYQGAFF. DNA of the CDR3: TGTGCCTGGAGTGTACGGGTTGAGTACCAGGGGGCTTTCTTT.

The rearrangement joins TRBV5-6 to TRBJ1-1, with D perhaps TRBD1 (6 bases). V was pared by 4 bases and J by 6 bases, with 13 bases between. The CDR3 consists of 13 residues. Germline lookup yields CDR1 SGHDT and CDR2 YYEEEE. CDR3 region: CASSRRGGAEAFF. The CDR3 DNA sequence: TGTGCCAGCAGCCGGAGGGGGGGTGCTGAAGCTTTCTTT.

The V and J genes are TRBV2 and TRBJ2-1, with TRBD1 as a possible D gene (6 bases). V lost 9 bases to trimming and J lost 1 base, with 13 bases between them. The CDR3 totals 14 residues. Germline assignment: CDR1 SNHLY and CDR2 FYNNEI. CDR3 nucleotides: TGTGCCAGTACGAGTCAGGGGTCCTACAATGAGCAGTTCTTC. It specifies CASTSQGSYNEQFF.

J is TRBJ1-2 and V is TRBV2, with TRBD1 identical over 8 bases. This CDR3 has 14 amino acids. Trimming took 4 bases from V and 7 from J; bases not matched to a gene: 8. Germline values: CDR1 SNHLY, CDR2 FYNNEI. CDR3 bases: TGTGCCAGCAGTGGGCGGACAGGGATGCGTGGCTACACCTTC. This translates into CASSGRTGMRGYTF.

The chain links TRBV19 to TRBJ2-7, with 8 bases lining up with TRBD2. Germline loops: CDR1 LNHDA, CDR2 SQIVND (reference sequence). J gave up 4 bases and V 5 bases, and 13 bases lay outside the gene matches. The CDR3 is 16 amino acids. In DNA form, the CDR3 reads TGTGCCAGTAGTCCCCCAACCGGGAGGGCCCTGTACGAGCAGTACTTC. This sequence encodes CASSPPTGRALYEQYF.

The CDR3 coding sequence is TGCGCCAGCAGCTCGTCTGGGACAGGGGTGGTTAATGAGCAGTTCTTC. Translating gives CASSSSGTGVVNEQFF. This chain links TRBV10-2 with TRBJ2-1, with 10 bases lining up with TRBD1. The junction had 12 bases not matched to a gene; V was cut back by 6 bases and J by 7 bases. Germline assignment: CDR1 WSHSY and CDR2 SAAADI. The CDR3 has 16 residues.

The J gene is TRBJ2-3, the V gene TRBV29-1; D might be TRBD2 (5 bases). Germline assignment: CDR1 SQVTM and CDR2 ANQGSEA. The V end was cut by 3 bases, the J end by 4 bases, with 11 bases between. This CDR3 region has 13 residues. CDR3 nucleotides: TGCAGCGTTGAGGGTAGCGCACCAGATACGCAGTATTTT. This encodes CSVEGSAPDTQYF.

The chain joins TRBV4-2 to TRBJ2-2; TRBD2 aligns across 14 bases. The CDR3 spans 16 residues. Germline lookup yields CDR1 LGHNA and CDR2 YNFKEQ. V dropped 7 bases and J dropped 7; count of bases not matched to a gene: 8. The CDR3 is CASKAGTSGSDGELFF. The CDR3 DNA is TGTGCCAGCAAGGCGGGGACTAGCGGGAGCGACGGGGAGCTGTTTTTT.

V usage is TRBV27 and J usage is TRBJ2-7; D is possibly TRBD2 (5 bases). From germline, CDR1 is MNHEY and CDR2 SMNVEV (reference sequence). The germline V and J ends were trimmed by 6 bases and 4 bases, with 19 bases remaining between them. The CDR3 spans 15 residues. CDR3 sequence (DNA): TGTGCCAGCAGCGTGGCGGGCGAGGCCCCATACGAGCAGTACTTC. This encodes CASSVAGEAPYEQYF.

The V and J genes are TRBV7-6 and TRBJ2-3; 7 bases are a match to TRBD2. The CDR3 spans 16 residues. Germline-derived CDR1 and CDR2 are SGHVS and FNYEAQ. The ends lost 5 bases at V and 0 bases at J; junction bases unmatched: 8. This CDR3 is CASSPPGSGSTDTQYF. As DNA, the CDR3 is TGTGCCAGCAGCCCCCCGGGTAGCGGGAGCACAGATACGCAGTATTTT.